These T cell receptor beta chains were read from a single sample in a study of CD8 T cells in ankylosing spondylitis. TCRdb passed the 5' RACE reads through MiXCR, listing each CDR3 protein once. This table has 200,000 to 250,000 distinct CDR3 sequences, under 8.5% appearing once. Sequencing was performed on blood, either unsorted or a sorted T cell fraction (not recorded which). The receptors were gathered from a female donor with ankylosing spondylitis or in good health (not recorded which). CDR3s include the opening cysteine and the closing phenylalanine or tryptophan. A D gene is named only where the DNA matches it firmly. A clone size is listed for some rows: how often the clone was seen (once, few, many), or a class if it is expanded.

J gene | V gene | clone size | D gene | CDR3 length | CDR3 DNA | CDR3 protein
TRBJ2-1 | TRBV18 | many | NA | 15 | TGTGCCAGCTCACCACCCGGGCATTCCTACAATGAGCAGTTCTTC | CASSPPGHSYNEQFF
TRBJ2-2 | TRBV18 | many | NA | 12 | TGTGCCAGCTCACCAGGGACCGGGGAGCTGTTTTTT | CASSPGTGELFF
TRBJ1-4 | TRBV10-3 | many | NA | 15 | TGTGCCATCAGCCAAGTCGAGAAGTACGATGAAAAACTGTTTTTT | CAISQVEKYDEKLFF
TRBJ2-1 | TRBV12-3/TRBV12-4 | many | TRBD2 | 16 | TGTGCCAGCAGTTCGGTGGGGACTAGCTCCTACAATGAGCAGTTCTTC | CASSSVGTSSYNEQFF
TRBJ2-1 | TRBV6-1 | many | TRBD2 | 13 | TGTGCCAGCGGGACTAGCGGGAACGATGAGCAGTTCTTC | CASGTSGNDEQFF
TRBJ2-1 | TRBV20-1 | many | TRBD2 | 14 | TGCAGTGCTAGAGATCTAGCGGGAGCCAATGAGCAGTTCTTC | CSARDLAGANEQFF
TRBJ2-2 | TRBV9 | many | TRBD2 | 16 | TGTGCCAGCAGCTCCTTGGCGGGAGGGAACACCGGGGAGCTGTTTTTT | CASSSLAGGNTGELFF
TRBJ2-1 | TRBV7-7 | many | TRBD2 | 16 | TGTGCCAGCAGCACCTCCGGGACTAGCGGGAGGGAGGAGCAGTTCTTC | CASSTSGTSGREEQFF
TRBJ2-4 | TRBV15 | many | NA | 13 | TGTGCCACCAGCAGAGATGGAGTGGACATTCAGTACTTC | CATSRDGVDIQYF
TRBJ2-3 | TRBV6-1 | many | NA | 13 | TGTGCCAGCAGTGAAATGGGGTCAGATACGCAGTATTTT | CASSEMGSDTQYF
TRBJ1-6 | TRBV10-3 | many | NA | 16 | TGTGCCATCAGGCCAGGGTTGGGGAGAGTGGATTCACCCCTCCACTTT | CAIRPGLGRVDSPLHF
TRBJ2-7 | TRBV12-3/TRBV12-4 | many | NA | 13 | TGTGCCAGCAGTTTAATAGTTAGGGGCGAGCAGTACTTC | CASSLIVRGEQYF
TRBJ2-2 | TRBV11-2 | many | TRBD1 | 18 | TGTGCCAGCAGCTTATGGCGGTGGGACAGGGGGCTGACCGGGGAGCTGTTTTTT | CASSLWRWDRGLTGELFF
TRBJ1-5 | TRBV7-9 | many | TRBD1 | 16 | TGTGCCAGCAGCCCTTCCATCGGGACAGTGTATCAGCCCCAGCATTTT | CASSPSIGTVYQPQHF
TRBJ2-1 | TRBV5-1 | NA | NA | 13 | TGCGCCAGCAGCTTCCGGGGGACGGGCGTGCAGTTCTTC | CASSFRGTGVQFF
TRBJ2-1 | TRBV7-6 | NA | TRBD1 | 15 | TGTGCCAGCAGCTTAGGACAGGGGGTTTACAATGAGCAGTTCTTC | CASSLGQGVYNEQFF
TRBJ2-1 | TRBV20-1 | few | NA | 17 | TGCAGTGCTAGAGATCAGACAGGACTAAGCTCCTACAATGAGCAGTTCTTC | CSARDQTGLSSYNEQFF
TRBJ1-2 | TRBV29-1 | many | NA | 12 | TGCAGCTCTTCAATCCTTAACTATGGCTACACCTTC | CSSSILNYGYTF
TRBJ1-1 | TRBV5-1 | NA | NA | 13 | TGCGCCAGCAGCTTGACCAGGGCTGCTGAAGCTTTCTTT | CASSLTRAAEAFF
TRBJ1-1 | TRBV4-3 | many | NA | 15 | TGCGCCAGCAGCCAAGATCAGGGGTCGAACACTGAAGCTTTCTTT | CASSQDQGSNTEAFF
TRBJ1-5 | TRBV5-5 | many | TRBD1 | 17 | TGTGCCAGCAGCTACGGGACAGGGAAAAATAGCAATCAGCCCCAGCATTTT | CASSYGTGKNSNQPQHF
TRBJ1-1 | TRBV12-3/TRBV12-4 | many | NA | 13 | TGTGCCAGCAGCCAGACAGGGAACACTGAAGCTTTCTTT | CASSQTGNTEAFF
TRBJ2-3 | TRBV12-3/TRBV12-4 | many | NA | 16 | TGTGCCAGCAGTCTAAGGAGGGAGACTGGAGTGCATACGCAGTATTTT | CASSLRRETGVHTQYF
TRBJ2-1 | TRBV12-3/TRBV12-4 | many | NA | 16 | TGTGCCAGCAGTTTAAGGCTTCGGGCCCCCCCCAATGAGCAGTTCTTC | CASSLRLRAPPNEQFF
TRBJ1-2 | TRBV10-3 | many | NA | 14 | TGTGCCATCAGCCCGGATTTGGCAGTCGATGGCTACACCTTC | CAISPDLAVDGYTF
TRBJ1-5 | TRBV15 | many | NA | 8 | TGTAGCAATCAGCCCCAGCATTTT | CSNQPQHF
TRBJ1-4 | TRBV18 | few | NA | 14 | TGTGCCAGCTCACCAGCGACCGCGAATGAAAAACTGTTTTTT | CASSPATANEKLFF
TRBJ1-5 | TRBV19 | few | NA | 14 | TGTGCCAGTACTCCGGGAATGAGCAATCAGCCCCAGCATTTT | CASTPGMSNQPQHF
TRBJ2-5 | TRBV11-2 | NA | NA | 14 | TGTGCCAGCAGCCCGCAACAGGGGAGGGTGACCCAGTACTTC | CASSPQQGRVTQYF
TRBJ2-2 | TRBV20-1 | few | TRBD1 | 15 | TGCAGTGGTGGCCAGGGACAGGGGGTCCCCGGGGAGCTGTTTTTT | CSGGQGQGVPGELFF
TRBJ2-1 | TRBV27 | few | TRBD2 | 15 | TGTGCCAGCACTTCCGGGACTAGCGGGAAGAATGAGCAGTTCTTC | CASTSGTSGKNEQFF
TRBJ1-2 | TRBV6-2/TRBV6-3 | many | TRBD1 | 16 | TGTGCCAGCAGTCACCGGACAGGGGGCAGTACCTATGGCTACACCTTC | CASSHRTGGSTYGYTF
TRBJ1-5 | TRBV5-1 | many | NA | 14 | TGCGCCAGCAGCCCCTTAGGGGGGAATCAGCCCCAGCATTTT | CASSPLGGNQPQHF
TRBJ1-2 | TRBV9 | many | NA | 13 | TGTGCCAGCACCCTGGACAGCGCCTATGGCTACACCTTC | CASTLDSAYGYTF
TRBJ2-1 | TRBV19 | NA | NA | 12 | TGTGCCAGTAGTATGAATAAAAATGAGCAGTTCTTC | CASSMNKNEQFF
TRBJ2-3 | TRBV6-1 | many | NA | 11 | TGTGCCAGCAATTTTCCAGATACGCAGTATTTT | CASNFPDTQYF
TRBJ2-7 | TRBV9 | many | TRBD2 | 15 | TGTGCCAGCAGCGTAGGAGCGGGAGGGACGGAGGAGCAGTACTTC | CASSVGAGGTEEQYF
TRBJ2-5 | TRBV15 | many | NA | 14 | TGTGCCACCAGCAGAGATTCTAGACAAGAGACCCAGTACTTC | CATSRDSRQETQYF
TRBJ2-3 | TRBV19 | NA | NA | 15 | TGTGCCAGTAGTGCCCTTAGCGGTCGCACAGATACGCAGTATTTT | CASSALSGRTDTQYF
TRBJ2-1 | TRBV7-8 | many | TRBD2 | 15 | TGTGCCAGCAGCCACCGGACTAGCGGGGCCAATGAGCAGTTCTTC | CASSHRTSGANEQFF
TRBJ2-5 | TRBV24-1 | many | NA | 12 | TGTGCCATAACGCCGGTCCAAGAGACCCAGTACTTC | CAITPVQETQYF
TRBJ1-4 | TRBV7-9 | many | NA | 13 | TGTGCCAGCAGCTTTTCAGGGCATGAAAAACTGTTTTTT | CASSFSGHEKLFF
TRBJ1-1 | TRBV7-9 | NA | NA | 12 | TGTGCCAGCAGCTTTTCGGGGGCTGAAGCTTTCTTT | CASSFSGAEAFF
TRBJ2-1 | TRBV12-3/TRBV12-4 | NA | TRBD1 | 12 | TGTGCCAGCAGTACGGGACAGGGAGGGTTGTTCTTC | CASSTGQGGLFF
TRBJ2-5 | TRBV5-1 | NA | TRBD2 | 14 | TGCGCCAGCAGCTTAAGCGGGATGGGGGAGACCCAGTACTTC | CASSLSGMGETQYF
TRBJ2-5 | TRBV29-1 | many | TRBD2 | 17 | TGCAGCGTTGAAGATAGGACTAGCGGGATCTACGGGGAGACCCAGTACTTC | CSVEDRTSGIYGETQYF
TRBJ2-2 | TRBV9 | many | NA | 12 | TGTGCCAGCAGCGCAGTGACCGGGGAGCTGTTTTTT | CASSAVTGELFF
TRBJ2-1 | TRBV20-1 | many | TRBD2 | 17 | TGCAGTGCTAGAGATCTGGGAAGCGGGGGTCACTACAATGAGCAGTTCTTC | CSARDLGSGGHYNEQFF
TRBJ1-1 | TRBV7-2 | few | TRBD1 | 16 | TGTGCCAGCAGCTTAGAGGGACAGGGGAAGAACACTGAAGCTTTCTTT | CASSLEGQGKNTEAFF
TRBJ1-6 | TRBV6-6 | many | NA | 13 | TGTGCCAGCAGTTACGCCCCCAATTCACCCCTCCACTTT | CASSYAPNSPLHF
TRBJ1-2 | TRBV29-1 | many | NA | 13 | TGCAGCGCCAGTACCCAACCGGGCTATGGCTACACCTTC | CSASTQPGYGYTF
TRBJ2-1 | TRBV11-2 | many | TRBD2 | 11 | TGTGCCAGCAGCTGGGGGGGTGAGCAGTTCTTC | CASSWGGEQFF
TRBJ2-3 | TRBV20-1 | NA | NA | 17 | TGCAGTGCTCACCCCCTCCCCCTCGGGCCCTACACAGATACGCAGTATTTT | CSAHPLPLGPYTDTQYF
TRBJ2-3 | TRBV7-6 | many | NA | 19 | TGTGCCAGCAGCTTAAGGGGTGGAGGACTACCGAACCAGGACGATACGCAGTATTTT | CASSLRGGGLPNQDDTQYF
TRBJ2-2 | TRBV12-3/TRBV12-4 | many | TRBD1 | 15 | TGTGCCAGCAGTTTCCACAGGGGGGTCACCGGGGAGCTGTTTTTT | CASSFHRGVTGELFF
TRBJ2-2 | TRBV19 | many | TRBD1 | 16 | TGTGCCAGTACTCCCCGAGGCAGGGGGCGCGGCGGGGAGCTGTTTTTT | CASTPRGRGRGGELFF
TRBJ2-1 | TRBV2 | few | TRBD2 | 18 | TGTGCCAGCAGTCCTAATCTACCGGGACTAGCGGGACGGAATGAGCAGTTCTTC | CASSPNLPGLAGRNEQFF
TRBJ1-1 | TRBV6-1 | many | TRBD1 | 14 | TGTGCCAGCAGCTCCCCGACAGGGACCGCTGAAGCTTTCTTT | CASSSPTGTAEAFF
TRBJ2-7 | TRBV4-2 | many | NA | 14 | TGTGCCAGCAGCCAAGAGTTAGCCCCCGACGAGCAGTACTTC | CASSQELAPDEQYF